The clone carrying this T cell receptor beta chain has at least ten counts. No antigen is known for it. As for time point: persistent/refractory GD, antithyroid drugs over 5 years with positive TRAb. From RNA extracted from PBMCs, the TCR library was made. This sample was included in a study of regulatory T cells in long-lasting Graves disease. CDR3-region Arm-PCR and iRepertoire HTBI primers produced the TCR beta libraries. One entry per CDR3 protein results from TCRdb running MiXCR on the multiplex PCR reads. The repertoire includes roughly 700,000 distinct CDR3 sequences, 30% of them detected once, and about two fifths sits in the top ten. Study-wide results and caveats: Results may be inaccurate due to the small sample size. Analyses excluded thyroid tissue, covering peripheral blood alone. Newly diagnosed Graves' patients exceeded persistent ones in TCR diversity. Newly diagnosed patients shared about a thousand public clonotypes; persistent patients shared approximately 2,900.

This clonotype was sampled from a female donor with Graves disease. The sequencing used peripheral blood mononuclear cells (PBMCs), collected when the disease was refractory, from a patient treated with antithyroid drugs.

The CDR3 reads CASSWDRGEGETQYF. The CDR3 region has the DNA TGTGCCAGCAGCTGGGACAGGGGAGAGGGAGAGACCCAGTACTTC. The chain carries TRBV13 and TRBJ2-5; TRBD1 matches 10 bases. This CDR3 spans 15 amino acids. Germline V gene sequence: CDR1 PRHDT, CDR2 FYEKMQ (reference sequence). J was trimmed by 4 bases and V by 4 bases; bases with no gene match: 6. The variable domain in full, completed from reference TRBV13 and TRBJ2-5, reads AAGVIQSPRHLIKEKRETATLKCYPIPRHDTVYWYQQGPGQDPQFLISFYEKMQSDKGSIPDRFSAQQFSDYHSELNMSSLELGDSALYFCASSWDRGEGETQYFGPGTRLLVL.